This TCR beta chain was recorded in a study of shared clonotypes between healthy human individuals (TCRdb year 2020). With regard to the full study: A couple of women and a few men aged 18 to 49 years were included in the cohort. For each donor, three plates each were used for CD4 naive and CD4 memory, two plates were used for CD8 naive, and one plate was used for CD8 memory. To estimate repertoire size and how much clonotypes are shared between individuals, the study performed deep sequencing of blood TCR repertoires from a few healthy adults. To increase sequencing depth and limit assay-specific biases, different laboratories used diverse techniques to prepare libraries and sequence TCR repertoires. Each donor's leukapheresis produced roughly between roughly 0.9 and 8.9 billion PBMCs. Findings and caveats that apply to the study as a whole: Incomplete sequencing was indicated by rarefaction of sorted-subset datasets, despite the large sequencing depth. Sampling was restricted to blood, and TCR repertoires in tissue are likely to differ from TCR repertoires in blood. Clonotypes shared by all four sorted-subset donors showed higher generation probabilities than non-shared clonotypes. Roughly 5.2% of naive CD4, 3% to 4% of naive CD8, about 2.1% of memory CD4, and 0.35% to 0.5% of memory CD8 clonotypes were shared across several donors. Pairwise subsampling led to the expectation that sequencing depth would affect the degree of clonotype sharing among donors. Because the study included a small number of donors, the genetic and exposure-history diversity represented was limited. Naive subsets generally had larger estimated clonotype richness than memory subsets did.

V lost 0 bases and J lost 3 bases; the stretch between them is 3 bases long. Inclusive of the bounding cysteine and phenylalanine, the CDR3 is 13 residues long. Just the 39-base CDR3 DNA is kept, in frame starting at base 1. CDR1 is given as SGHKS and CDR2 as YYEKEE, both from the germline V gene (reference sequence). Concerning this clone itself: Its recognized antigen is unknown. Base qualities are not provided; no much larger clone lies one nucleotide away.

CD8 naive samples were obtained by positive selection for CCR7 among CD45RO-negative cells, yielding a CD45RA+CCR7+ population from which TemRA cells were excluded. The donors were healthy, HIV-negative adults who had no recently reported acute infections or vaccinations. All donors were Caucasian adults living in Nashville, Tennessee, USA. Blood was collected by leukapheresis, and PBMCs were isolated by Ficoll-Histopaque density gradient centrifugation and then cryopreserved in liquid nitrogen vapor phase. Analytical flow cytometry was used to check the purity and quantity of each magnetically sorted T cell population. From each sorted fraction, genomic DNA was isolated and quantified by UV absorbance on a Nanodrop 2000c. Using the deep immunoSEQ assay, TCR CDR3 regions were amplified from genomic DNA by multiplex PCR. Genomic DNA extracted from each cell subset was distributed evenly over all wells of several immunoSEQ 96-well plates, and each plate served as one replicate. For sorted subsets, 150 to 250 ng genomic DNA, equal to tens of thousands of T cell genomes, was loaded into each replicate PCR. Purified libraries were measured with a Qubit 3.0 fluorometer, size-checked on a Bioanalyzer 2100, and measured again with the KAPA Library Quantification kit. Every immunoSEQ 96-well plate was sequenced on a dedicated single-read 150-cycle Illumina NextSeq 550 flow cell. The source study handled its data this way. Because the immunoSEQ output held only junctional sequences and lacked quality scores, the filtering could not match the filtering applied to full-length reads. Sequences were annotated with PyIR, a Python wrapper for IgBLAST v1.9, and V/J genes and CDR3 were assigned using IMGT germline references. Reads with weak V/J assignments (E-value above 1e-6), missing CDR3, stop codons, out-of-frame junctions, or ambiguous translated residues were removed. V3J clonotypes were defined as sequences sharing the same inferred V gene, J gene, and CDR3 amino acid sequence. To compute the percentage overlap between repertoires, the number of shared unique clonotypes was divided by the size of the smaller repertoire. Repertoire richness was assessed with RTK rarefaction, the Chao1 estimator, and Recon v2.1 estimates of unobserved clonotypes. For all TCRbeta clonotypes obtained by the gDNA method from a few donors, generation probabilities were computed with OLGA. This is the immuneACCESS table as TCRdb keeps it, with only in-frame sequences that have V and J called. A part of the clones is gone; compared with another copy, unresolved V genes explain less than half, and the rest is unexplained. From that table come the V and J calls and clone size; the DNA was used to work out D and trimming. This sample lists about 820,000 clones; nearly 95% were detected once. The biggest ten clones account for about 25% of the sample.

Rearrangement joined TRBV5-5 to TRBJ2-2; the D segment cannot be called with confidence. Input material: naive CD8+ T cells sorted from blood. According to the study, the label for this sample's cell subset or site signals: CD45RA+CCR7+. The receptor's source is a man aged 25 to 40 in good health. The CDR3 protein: CASSLGYTGELFF. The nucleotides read TGTGCCAGCAGCTTGGGGTACACCGGGGAGCTGTTTTTT.